The 21 T cell receptor beta chains listed next were all sequenced from one sample in a study of blood T cell repertoires in COVID-19. Clones were sequenced by immunoSEQ multiplex PCR, and TCRdb holds only the in-frame ones, with some missing. The sample has about 220,000 clones; approximately 90% are singletons. The material sequenced was PBMCs or T cells enriched from blood (not recorded which). The receptors derive from a woman aged 18-35 years in a cohort exposed to, infected with or recovered from COVID-19 (not recorded which).

The rearrangement joins TRBV18 to TRBJ1-1; D unresolved. CDR3 size: 14 residues. Germline CDR1 is KGHSH and CDR2 is LQKENI. Trimming took off 3 bases at V and 5 bases at J, with 13 bases between the two ends. CDR3 bases: TGTGCCAGCTCACCGGACGGGGATCGGACTGAAGCTTTCTTT. Translating it yields CASSPDGDRTEAFF.

As for this clone: Other DNA sequences in the same sample also yield this CDR3. The V gene is TRBV9, the J gene TRBJ2-3, with 12 bases matching TRBD2. This CDR3 has 15 residues. The germline V gene encodes CDR1 SGDLS and CDR2 YYNGEE. Losses at the gene ends were 0 bases for V and 4 bases for J; bases not matched to a gene: 0. The CDR3 sequence is CASSVGLAGADTQYF. CDR3 nucleotide sequence: TGTGCCAGCAGCGTAGGACTAGCGGGGGCAGATACGCAGTATTTT. Full variable domain (outside the CDR3, taken from reference TRBV9 and TRBJ2-3): DSGVTQTPKHLITATGQRVTLRCSPRSGDLSVYWYQQSLDQGLQFLIQYYNGEERAKGNILERFSAQQFPDLHSELNLSSLELGDSALYFCASSVGLAGADTQYFGPGTRLTVL.

The chain carries TRBV13 and TRBJ2-7; TRBD2 agrees at 10 bases. This CDR3 spans 14 amino acids. Trimming took 5 bases from V and 2 from J; bases not matched to a gene: 3. Germline-derived CDR1 and CDR2 are PRHDT and FYEKMQ (reference sequence). This CDR3 reads CASSEGLAPYEQYF. The CDR3 nucleotides read TGTGCCAGCAGCGAGGGACTAGCGCCCTACGAGCAGTACTTC.

The chain employs TRBV13 and TRBJ1-6, with 9 bases matching TRBD1. The junction had 6 bases not matched to a gene; V was cut back by 2 bases and J by 7 bases. The CDR3 runs 16 residues. Germline V gene lookup returns CDR1 PRHDT and CDR2 FYEKMQ (reference sequence). The CDR3 is CASSLSGQGNNSPLHF. The CDR3 nucleotides read TGTGCCAGCAGCTTATCAGGACAGGGGAACAATTCACCCCTCCACTTT. The complete variable domain, with remaining parts taken from reference TRBV13 and TRBJ1-6, reads AAGVIQSPRHLIKEKRETATLKCYPIPRHDTVYWYQQGPGQDPQFLISFYEKMQSDKGSIPDRFSAQQFSDYHSELNMSSLELGDSALYFCASSLSGQGNNSPLHFGNGTRLTVT.

The chain carries TRBV2 and TRBJ2-7; D might be TRBD1 (5 bases). V was shortened by 9 bases and J by 6 bases, with 12 bases between the two germline ends. This CDR3 comprises 11 residues. Germline CDR1 and CDR2: SNHLY and FYNNEI. CDR3 nucleotides: TGTGCCAGTTACCAGGGAAGCGAGCAGTACTTC. Amino acids: CASYQGSEQYF.

The chain joins TRBV2 to TRBJ1-6; a weak D match, TRBD1 (5 bases). Germline CDR1 SNHLY, CDR2 FYNNEI. The CDR3 runs to 16 residues. V lost 5 bases and J 4 bases, leaving 15 bases between the germline ends. CDR3 region: CASSREGAEYNSPLHF. The CDR3, as DNA: TGTGCCAGCAGTAGAGAAGGGGCAGAATATAATTCACCCCTCCACTTT.

The chain combines TRBV11-2 with TRBJ2-7; D is uncertain. The CDR3 is made up of 12 amino acids. Germline V gene data show CDR1 as SGHAT and CDR2 as FQNNGV. The V gene lost 2 bases and the J gene lost 2 bases, with 4 bases spanning the gap. In nucleotides, the CDR3 is TGTGCCAGCAGCTTAAACACCTACGAGCAGTACTTC. Translated: CASSLNTYEQYF.

This clone has just a few counts. The chain combines TRBV7-6 with TRBJ2-3; 15 bases map to TRBD2. Looked up from germline, CDR1 is SGHVS and CDR2 is FNYEAQ. Germline trimming cut 2 bases from V and 4 bases from J; bases unmatched to any gene: 10. The CDR3 contains 19 residues. In DNA form, the CDR3 reads TGTGCCAGCAGCTTACGCCCGGGACTAGCGGGAGGACTTCCAGATACGCAGTATTTT. Residues: CASSLRPGLAGGLPDTQYF.

The chain has TRBV6-5 and TRBJ1-2; possibly TRBD1 for D (5 bases). Trimming stripped 0 bases from V and 10 bases from J, with 12 bases between. CDR1 and CDR2 (germline): MNHEY, SVGAGI. CDR3 length equals 13 residues. The CDR3 loop reads CASSYSTGGYYTF. CDR3 bases: TGTGCCAGCAGTTACTCAACCGGGGGGTACTACACCTTC.

This chain uses TRBV7-9 with TRBJ2-1; D is perhaps TRBD2 (6 bases). In germline, CDR1 is SEHNR, CDR2 FQNEAQ (reference sequence). The CDR3 has 18 amino acids. V was cut by 3 bases and J by 4 bases, with 22 bases left in between. CDR3 protein: CASSFPLSQAGSYNEQFF. The CDR3 DNA follows: TGTGCCAGCAGCTTTCCCCTATCTCAGGCGGGGTCTTACAATGAGCAGTTCTTC.

V usage is TRBV19 and J usage is TRBJ2-5, with 7 bases identical to TRBD2. This CDR3 has 15 amino acids. The germline CDR1 and CDR2 sequences are LNHDA and SQIVND (reference sequence). Trimming took 5 bases from V and 2 from J; bases not matched to a gene: 8. The CDR3 nucleotides are TGTGCCAGTAGTCTTCTCGGGGGGAAACAAGAGACCCAGTACTTC. Its translation: CASSLLGGKQETQYF.

The chain joins TRBV9 to TRBJ1-5; D is unresolved. This CDR3 spans 15 amino acids. Deletions cut 0 bases from V and 6 bases from J, with 13 bases between. CDR1 and CDR2 from the germline V gene are SGDLS and YYNGEE. The CDR3 reads CASSVAGVLGQPQHF. The CDR3 nucleotides read TGTGCCAGCAGCGTAGCGGGAGTACTTGGTCAGCCCCAGCATTTT.

This chain uses TRBV12-3 or TRBV12-4 with TRBJ2-7; D gene ambiguous. The CDR3 totals 13 residues. The ends were cut back, 2 bases at V and 0 bases at J, with 5 bases in the middle. For the CDR3, the DNA is TGTGCCAGCAGTTTAAGCCCCTCCTACGAGCAGTACTTC. Protein sequence: CASSLSPSYEQYF.

The chain employs TRBV9 and TRBJ2-7; 7 bases are a match to TRBD1. The V segment lost 1 base and the J segment 5 bases; nucleotides outside the gene matches: 3. Germline V gives CDR1 SGDLS, CDR2 YYNGEE. The CDR3 consists of 13 residues. The DNA of the CDR3 is TGTGCCAGCAGCGTACTCCAGGGGGACGAGCAGTACTTC. This codes for CASSVLQGDEQYF.

This clone was observed a single time. The rearrangement links TRBV24-1 to TRBJ1-2; the match to TRBD1 covers 8 bases. Trimming removed 4 bases from V and 6 bases from J; junction bases left unmatched: 6. The CDR3 is made up of 14 amino acids. Germline V CDR1 and CDR2: KGHDR, SFDVKD. Here the CDR3 reads CATSDPGTGDGYTF. DNA for the CDR3: TGTGCCACCAGTGACCCCGGGACAGGAGATGGCTACACCTTC.

This clone was picked up one time. V gene TRBV27 combines with J gene TRBJ2-3; possibly TRBD2 for D (5 bases). Germline V gene data show CDR1 as MNHEY and CDR2 as SMNVEV (reference sequence). The V gene lost 8 bases and the J gene lost 6 bases, with 15 bases spanning the gap. The CDR3 length is 13 residues. The CDR3 spells CASGLLGGDTQYF. The CDR3, as DNA: TGTGCCAGCGGCCTGCTAGGCGGGGATACGCAGTATTTT.

The chain uses TRBV24-1 and TRBJ2-7; D might be TRBD1 (6 bases). The CDR3 consists of 14 residues. Germline lookup yields CDR1 KGHDR and CDR2 SFDVKD. Trimming shortened V by 4 bases and J by 2 bases, and 11 bases separated the two germline ends. The CDR3 region is CATSDSDRPYEQYF. Here the CDR3 DNA reads TGTGCCACCAGTGACTCGGACAGACCCTACGAGCAGTACTTC.

The genes are TRBV5-4 and TRBJ1-2; D possibly corresponds to TRBD1 (6 bases). CDR1 SGHNT and CDR2 YYREEE come from the germline V gene (reference sequence). Trimming cost V 3 bases and J 6 bases, with 15 bases left between them. The CDR3 is 14 residues long. The CDR3 nucleotides read TGTGCCAGCAGCTCCAGGACAGACCCCCATGGCTACACCTTC. This gives the protein CASSSRTDPHGYTF.

This sequence joins TRBV18 and TRBJ2-2, with TRBD1 matching 7 bases. CDR1 is KGHSH and CDR2 is LQKENI in the germline V gene. This CDR3 spans 17 amino acids. V trimming: 2 bases; J trimming: 1 base; junction bases outside the gene matches: 7. CDR3 sequence (DNA): TGTGCCAGCTCACCATACAGGGGCGAGCTGAACACCGGGGAGCTGTTTTTT. It yields the protein CASSPYRGELNTGELFF.

This chain joins TRBV2 and TRBJ1-2, with 7 bases aligning to TRBD1. There are 14 residues in the CDR3. V trimming: 3 bases; J trimming: 4 bases; junction bases outside the gene matches: 5. The V gene's germline CDR1 is SNHLY and CDR2 FYNNEI. CDR3 loop: CASSEAQGTYGYTF. In DNA, the CDR3 is TGTGCCAGCAGTGAGGCACAGGGGACCTATGGCTACACCTTC.

As DNA, the CDR3 is TGTGCCAGCAGCTTAGGCCCCGGACTAGACATCACAGATACGCAGTATTTT. Protein: CASSLGPGLDITDTQYF. The rearrangement links TRBV11-2 to TRBJ2-3; 7 nucleotides line up with TRBD2. Germline V gives CDR1 SGHAT, CDR2 FQNNGV. V lost 1 base and J lost 2; bases outside the gene matches: 9. This CDR3 has 17 amino acids.